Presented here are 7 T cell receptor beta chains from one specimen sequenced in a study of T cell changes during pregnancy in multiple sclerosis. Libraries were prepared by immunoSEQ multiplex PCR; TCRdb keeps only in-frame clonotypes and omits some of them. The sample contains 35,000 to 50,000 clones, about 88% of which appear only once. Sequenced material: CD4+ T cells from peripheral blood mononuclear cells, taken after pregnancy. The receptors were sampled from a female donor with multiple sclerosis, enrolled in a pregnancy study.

CDR3 coding DNA: TGTGCCAGTAGTTTACGAGGCAGAACTGAAGCTTTCTTT. Translation gives CASSLRGRTEAFF. V usage is TRBV19 and J usage is TRBJ1-1, with D unclear. The CDR3 spans 13 residues. Germline CDR1 and CDR2: LNHDA and SQIVND (reference sequence). V was trimmed by 5 bases and J by 5 bases, leaving 12 bases between them.

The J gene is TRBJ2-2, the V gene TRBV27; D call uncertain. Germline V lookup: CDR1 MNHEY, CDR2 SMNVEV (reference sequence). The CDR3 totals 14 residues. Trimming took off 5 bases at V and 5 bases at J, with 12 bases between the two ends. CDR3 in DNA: TGTGCCAGCAGTCTCCTAAGATTAACCGGGGAGCTGTTTTTT. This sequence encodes CASSLLRLTGELFF.

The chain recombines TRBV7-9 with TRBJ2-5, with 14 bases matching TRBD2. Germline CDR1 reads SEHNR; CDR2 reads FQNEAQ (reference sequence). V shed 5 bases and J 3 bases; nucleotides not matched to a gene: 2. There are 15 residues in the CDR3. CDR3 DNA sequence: TGTGCCAGCAGCATGGGACTAGCGGGAGAAGAGACCCAGTACTTC. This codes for CASSMGLAGEETQYF.

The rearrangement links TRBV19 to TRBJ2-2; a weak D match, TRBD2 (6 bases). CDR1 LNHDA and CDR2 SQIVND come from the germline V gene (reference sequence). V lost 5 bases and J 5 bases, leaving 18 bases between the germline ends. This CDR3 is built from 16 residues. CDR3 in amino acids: CASSPLADVRTGELFF. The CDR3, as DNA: TGTGCCAGTAGTCCCTTAGCGGATGTGCGGACCGGGGAGCTGTTTTTT.

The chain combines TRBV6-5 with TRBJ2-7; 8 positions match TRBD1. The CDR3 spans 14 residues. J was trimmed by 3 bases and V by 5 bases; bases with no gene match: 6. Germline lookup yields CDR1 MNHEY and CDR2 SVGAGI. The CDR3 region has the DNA TGTGCCAGCAGTCCCCGGGACAGGCACTACGAGCAGTACTTC. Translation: CASSPRDRHYEQYF.

The CDR3 loop is CSVEDRADTQYF. CDR3 bases: TGCAGCGTTGAAGATCGGGCAGATACGCAGTATTTT. This rearrangement joins TRBV29-1 to TRBJ2-3; D unclear. Trimming took off 0 bases at V and 4 bases at J, with 5 bases between the two ends. The CDR3 runs to 12 residues. Germline loops: CDR1 SQVTM, CDR2 ANQGSEA.

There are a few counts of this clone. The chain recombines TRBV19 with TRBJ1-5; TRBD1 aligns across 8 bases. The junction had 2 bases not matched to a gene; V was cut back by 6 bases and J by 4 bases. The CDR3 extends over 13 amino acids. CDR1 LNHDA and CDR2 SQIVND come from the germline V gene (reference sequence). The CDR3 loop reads CASRDRANQPQHF. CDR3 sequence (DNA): TGTGCCAGTAGGGACAGGGCAAATCAGCCCCAGCATTTT.